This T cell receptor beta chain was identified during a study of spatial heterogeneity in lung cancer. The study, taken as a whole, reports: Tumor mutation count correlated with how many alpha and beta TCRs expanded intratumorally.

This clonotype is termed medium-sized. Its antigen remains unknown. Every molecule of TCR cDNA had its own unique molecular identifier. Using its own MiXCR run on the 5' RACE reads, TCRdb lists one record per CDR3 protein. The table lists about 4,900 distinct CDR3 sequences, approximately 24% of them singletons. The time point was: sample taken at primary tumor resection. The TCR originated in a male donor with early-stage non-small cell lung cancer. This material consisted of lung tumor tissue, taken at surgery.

The CDR3 reads CASSSLAGGSDTQYF. CDR3 coding DNA: TGTGCCAGCAGCTCCTTAGCGGGAGGGTCAGATACGCAGTATTTT. V gene TRBV28 combines with J gene TRBJ2-3; 11 bases are shared with TRBD2. The CDR3 covers 15 residues. In germline, CDR1 is MDHEN, CDR2 SYDVKM. Trimming at V came to 6 bases and at J to 4 bases, leaving 6 bases not matched to a gene. Supplemented by reference TRBV28 and TRBJ2-3, the full variable domain reads DVKVTQSSRYLVKRTGEKVFLECVQDMDHENMFWYRQDPGLGLRLIYFSYDVKMKEKGDIPEGYSVSREKKERFSLILESASTNQTSMYLCASSSLAGGSDTQYFGPGTRLTVL.